Sequencing of this TCR beta chain was carried out in a study of shared clonotypes between healthy human individuals. Across the study: Three plates were used per donor for CD4 naive, three for CD4 memory, two for CD8 naive and one for CD8 memory.

This clone was counted a few times. One junction end does not reproduce the germline sequence, and a read error may be involved. CDR1 is MGHDK, CDR2 SYGVNS, per germline. The CDR3 loop spans 11 amino acids. Original analysis: For the immunoSEQ data, sequences were junction-only without quality scores, so filtering differed. Sequenced by immunoSEQ multiplex PCR; TCRdb stores in-frame clones only, minus some. D and trimming come from the DNA, and the V and J calls and clone size come from that table. The data contain around 1.1 million clones, around three quarters of them singletons. V usage is TRBV25-1 and J usage is TRBJ1-2; D unresolved. The source is a man aged 18 to 29 in good health. Some clones in this sample may be carry-over from other donors' samples. Sequences were obtained from memory CD4+ T cells from PBMCs. As for subset: CD45RA-negative fraction. As DNA, the CDR3 is TGTGCCAGCAGTGAATGGTGGAGGGCCTACTTC. As protein: CASSEWWRAYF.